This T cell receptor (beta chain) was captured in a study of blood T cell repertoires in COVID-19. Across the study: The cDNA or gDNA used as material had been derived from T cells, B-cell-depleted T cells, or PBMCs.

This clone was seen only once. Only in-frame clones appear in the TCRdb table, and some are missing; sequencing was by immunoSEQ multiplex PCR. The sample has 120,000 to 150,000 clones; around 80% are singletons. Looked up from germline, CDR1 is SGDLS and CDR2 is YYNGEE. The CDR3 length is 16 residues. V gave up 0 bases and J gave up 5 bases; unmatched junction bases: 6. Sequencing input: peripheral blood. The V gene is TRBV9, the J gene TRBJ2-2, with 8 bases aligning to TRBD2. The receptor was isolated from a woman aged 45-60 years with acute or convalescent COVID-19. The CDR3 nucleotides read TGTGCCAGCAGCGTAGATGTAGCGGGGTTTACCGGGGAGCTGTTTTTT. Translation: CASSVDVAGFTGELFF.